This TCR beta chain was observed in a study of early T cells in non-severe SARS-CoV-2 infection. Background on the study: It was bulk RNA from unsorted whole blood that was sequenced, and the chains were unpaired.

Attachment of unique molecular identifiers was made to individual cDNA molecules. TCRdb re-called the 5' RACE reads through MiXCR, storing one row per CDR3 protein. The table records 110,000 or so distinct CDR3 sequences, around an eighth of them present only once. This clonotype was seen many times. What it recognizes is unknown. General observations from the study: VDJdb matching, biased toward anti-spike CD8 responses, missed private and CD4 specificities.

Trimming removed 3 bases from V and 7 bases from J, with 4 bases in between. The CDR3 is 11 residues long. Looked up from germline, CDR1 is MNHNS and CDR2 is SASEGT. The sequence derives from an adult who was a healthcare worker with PCR-confirmed SARS-CoV-2 infection or an uninfected control (not recorded which). The sequencing input was whole blood. The chain couples TRBV6-1 to TRBJ2-1; no clear D gene. The CDR3 spells CASSDGNEQFF. The DNA of the CDR3 is TGTGCCAGCAGTGATGGAAATGAGCAGTTCTTC.